The 14 T cell receptor beta chains below come from one sample, sequenced in a study of early T cells in non-severe SARS-CoV-2 infection (dated by TCRdb to the early 2020s). Library generation was performed with 5' RACE. These reads were obtained on a NextSeq 500. TCRdb reanalyzed the raw reads on its own, using fastp at Q25 for trimming and MiXCR for clone calling, and kept in-frame beta chains. A single entry per CDR3 protein holds the most common genes and DNA from its merged rows. Across this sample there are about 64,000 distinct CDR3 sequences, with around 13% seen only once. In total, the top ten clones hold 4% to 5% of the sample. Sequencing used whole blood. The origin of the receptors is an adult who was a healthcare worker with PCR-confirmed SARS-CoV-2 infection or an uninfected control (not recorded which).

This clonotype was seen ten or more times. The CDR3 loop reads CASSLALGSSYEQYF. CDR3 DNA: TGTGCCAGCAGCTTAGCACTCGGTTCCTCCTACGAGCAGTACTTC. The chain is built from TRBV7-6 and TRBJ2-7; D not certain. Trimming shortened V by 0 bases and J by 0 bases, and 9 bases separated the two germline ends. The CDR3 totals 15 residues. Per the germline V gene, CDR1 is SGHVS and CDR2 is FNYEAQ.

This chain connects TRBV9 to TRBJ1-6; D is uncertain. The length of the CDR3 is 15 residues. Looked up from germline, CDR1 is SGDLS and CDR2 is YYNGEE. Trimming took off 0 bases at V and 0 bases at J, with 4 bases between the two ends. The DNA for the CDR3 is TGTGCCAGCAGCGTAGACCGCTCCTATAATTCACCCCTCCACTTT. Protein product: CASSVDRSYNSPLHF.

This clonotype occurred many times. V gene TRBV7-8 combines with J gene TRBJ1-2; TRBD1 might be the D (6 bases). The CDR3 has 15 amino acids. V shed 5 bases and J shed 4 bases, with 17 bases lying between them. The germline V gene encodes CDR1 SGHVS and CDR2 FQNEAQ. The DNA of the CDR3 is TGTGCCAGCAGCCCATACAGGGTACCCGGCTATGGCTACACCTTC. Its translation: CASSPYRVPGYGYTF. Full variable domain (missing parts from reference TRBV7-8 and TRBJ1-2): GAGVSQSPRYKVAKRGQDVALRCDPISGHVSLFWYQQALGQGPEFLTYFQNEAQLDKSGLPSDRFFAERPEGSVSTLKIQRTQQEDSAVYLCASSPYRVPGYGYTFGSGTRLTVV.

The chain has TRBV10-3 and TRBJ1-1; no reliable D call. Trimming took 0 bases from V and 1 from J, leaving 9 bases between them. This CDR3 comprises 15 residues. Germline-derived CDR1 and CDR2 are ENHRY and SYGVKD. The CDR3 DNA reads as TGTGCCATCAGTGAGTCAAAGGCGACGAACACTGAAGCTTTCTTT. Encoded protein: CAISESKATNTEAFF.

This clonotype was detected ten times or more. The V gene is TRBV6-2 or TRBV6-3, the J gene TRBJ2-1, with TRBD1 identical over 7 bases. Germline loops: CDR1 MNHEY, CDR2 SVGEGT. The CDR3 contains 13 residues. V gave up 6 bases and J gave up 7 bases; unmatched junction bases: 6. The CDR3 DNA reads TGTGCCAGCAGCATATCGGGACAGAATGAGCAGTTCTTC. Its translation: CASSISGQNEQFF.

This clonotype was counted between two and nine times. This rearrangement joins TRBV7-9 to TRBJ2-7; possible D gene TRBD1, 5 bases. This CDR3 is built from 17 residues. The ends were cut back, 2 bases at V and 1 base at J, with 18 bases in the middle. Per germline, CDR1 SEHNR and CDR2 FQNEAQ (reference sequence). The CDR3 region is CASSLRTGRGSSYEQYF. The CDR3 DNA is TGTGCCAGCAGCTTACGGACGGGTAGGGGATCATCCTACGAGCAGTACTTC.

The chain uses TRBV29-1 and TRBJ2-1; 12 nucleotides match TRBD2. V shed 4 bases and J 7 bases; nucleotides not matched to a gene: 5. From germline, CDR1 is SQVTM and CDR2 ANQGSEA. The CDR3 consists of 14 residues. The CDR3 is CSVVPGLAGNEQFF. The CDR3 DNA reads TGCAGCGTTGTGCCCGGACTAGCGGGGAATGAGCAGTTCTTC.

The count of this clonotype is one. This chain joins TRBV14 and TRBJ1-6; tentatively, D is TRBD1 (6 bases). This CDR3 has 15 amino acids. Germline lookup yields CDR1 SGHDN and CDR2 FVKESK. Trimming left V 2 bases short and J 8 bases short, with 13 bases between. The CDR3 is CASSQNAGADSPLHF. The CDR3 region has the DNA TGTGCCAGCAGCCAAAACGCAGGGGCAGATTCACCCCTCCACTTT. Full variable domain (rest looked up from reference TRBV14 and TRBJ1-6): EAGVTQFPSHSVIEKGQTVTLRCDPISGHDNLYWYRRVMGKEIKFLLHFVKESKQDESGMPNNRFLAERTGGTYSTLKVQPAELEDSGVYFCASSQNAGADSPLHFGNGTRLTVT.

J is TRBJ2-7 and V is TRBV2; D tentatively reads TRBD1 or TRBD2 (5 bases each). Germline-derived CDR1 and CDR2 are SNHLY and FYNNEI. The CDR3 runs 13 residues. V gave up 3 bases and J gave up 6 bases, with 12 bases separating them. CDR3 region: CASSETRAGEQYF. CDR3 coding DNA: TGTGCCAGCAGTGAGACCAGGGCGGGCGAGCAGTACTTC.

In this sample, this clonotype turned up a few times. The genes are TRBV3-1 and TRBJ2-6; D is undetermined. The germline gives CDR1 LGHDT, CDR2 YNNKEL (reference sequence). V was cut by 0 bases and J by 0 bases, with 3 bases left in between. The CDR3 has 15 amino acids. Here the CDR3 DNA reads TGTGCCAGCAGCCAAGACAACTCTGGGGCCAACGTCCTGACTTTC. Encoded protein: CASSQDNSGANVLTF.

The V and J genes are TRBV5-1 and TRBJ2-1, with D possibly called TRBD1 or TRBD2 (6 bases each). Germline CDR1 reads SGHRS; CDR2 reads YFSETQ. This CDR3 has 14 amino acids. With 4 bases removed from V and 6 bases from J, the gap between germline ends came to 14 bases. DNA of the CDR3: TGCGCCAGCAGCAGCTGGGGGGCCGGCAATGAGCAGTTCTTC. Amino acids: CASSSWGAGNEQFF.

The chain is built from TRBV6-2 or TRBV6-3 and TRBJ2-3; 8 bases line up with TRBD2. The germline V gene encodes CDR1 MNHEY and CDR2 SVGEGT. Trimming removed 5 bases from V and 5 bases from J; junction bases left unmatched: 12. The CDR3 spans 16 residues. The CDR3 nucleotides read TGTGCCAGCAGTCGGACGCCGGGACTAGGAATAGATACGCAGTATTTT. As protein: CASSRTPGLGIDTQYF.

Only a few counts were recorded for this clonotype. In DNA, the CDR3 is TGTGCCAGCAGTGAGGACGGCTTTAACTATGGCTACACCTTC. It is translated as CASSEDGFNYGYTF. The chain uses TRBV2 and TRBJ1-2, with D uncertain. This CDR3 region has 14 residues. Trimming removed 3 bases from V and 1 base from J, with 9 bases in between. Germline CDR1 and CDR2: SNHLY and FYNNEI.

This clonotype turned up a few times. The chain links TRBV6-6 to TRBJ2-3, with D perhaps being TRBD1 or TRBD2 (5 bases each). Germline V gene lookup returns CDR1 MNHNY and CDR2 SVGAGI (reference sequence). The CDR3 runs to 13 residues. The ends were cut back, 2 bases at V and 12 bases at J, with 15 bases in the middle. CDR3 sequence reads: CASSYGTGLYQYF. The CDR3 nucleotides read TGTGCCAGCAGTTACGGGACCGGGTTATACCAGTATTTT.